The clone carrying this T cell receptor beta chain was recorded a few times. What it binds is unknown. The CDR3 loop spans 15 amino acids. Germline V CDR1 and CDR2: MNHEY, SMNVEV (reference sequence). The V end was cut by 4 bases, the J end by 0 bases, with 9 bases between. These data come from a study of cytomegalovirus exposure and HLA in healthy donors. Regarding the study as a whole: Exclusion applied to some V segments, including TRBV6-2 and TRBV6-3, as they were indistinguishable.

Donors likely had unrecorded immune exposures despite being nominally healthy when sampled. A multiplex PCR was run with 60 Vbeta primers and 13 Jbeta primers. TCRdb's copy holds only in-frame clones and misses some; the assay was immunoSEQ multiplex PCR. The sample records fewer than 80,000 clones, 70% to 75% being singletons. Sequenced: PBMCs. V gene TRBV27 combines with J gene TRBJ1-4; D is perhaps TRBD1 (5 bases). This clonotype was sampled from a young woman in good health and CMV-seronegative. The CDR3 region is CASSSQDATNEKLFF. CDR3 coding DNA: TGTGCCAGCAGTTCACAGGATGCAACTAATGAAAAACTGTTTTTT. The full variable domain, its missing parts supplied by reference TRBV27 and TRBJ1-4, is EAQVTQNPRYLITVTGKKLTVTCSQNMNHEYMSWYRQDPGLGLRQIYYSMNVEVTDKGDVPEGYKVSRKEKRNFPLILESPSPNQTSLYFCASSSQDATNEKLFFGSGTQLSVL.